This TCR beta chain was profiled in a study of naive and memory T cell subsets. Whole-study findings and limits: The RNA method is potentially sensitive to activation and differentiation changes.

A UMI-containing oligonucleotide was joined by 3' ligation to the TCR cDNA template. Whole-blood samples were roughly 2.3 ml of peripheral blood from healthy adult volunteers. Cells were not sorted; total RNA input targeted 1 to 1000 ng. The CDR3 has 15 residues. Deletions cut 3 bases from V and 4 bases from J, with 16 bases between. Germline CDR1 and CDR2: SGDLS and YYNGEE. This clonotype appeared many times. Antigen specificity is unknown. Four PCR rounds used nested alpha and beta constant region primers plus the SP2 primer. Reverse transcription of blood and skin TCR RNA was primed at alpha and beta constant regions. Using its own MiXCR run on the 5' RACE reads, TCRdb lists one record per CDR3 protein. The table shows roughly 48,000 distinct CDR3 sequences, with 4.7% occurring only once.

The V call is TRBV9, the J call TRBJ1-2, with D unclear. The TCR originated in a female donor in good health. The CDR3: CASSADPDSSYGYTF. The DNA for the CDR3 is TGTGCCAGCAGCGCAGACCCAGACTCTAGCTATGGCTACACCTTC.